The entry below gives a single T cell receptor beta chain sequence along with its context. Antigen unknown. The entry originates in a study of cytomegalovirus exposure and HLA in healthy donors. Whole-study findings and limits: A list of 150 to 200 TCR beta chains associated with cytomegalovirus was given. As confirmed in vitro, a few CMV-associated chains were specific for CMV antigens.

The CDR3 consists of 14 residues. V shed 1 base, J shed 4 bases, and the junction held 4 bases outside the gene matches. In germline, CDR1 is GTSNPN, CDR2 SVGIG (reference sequence). Only in-frame clones appear in the TCRdb table, and some are missing; sequencing was by immunoSEQ multiplex PCR. The sample has roughly 65,000 clones; over 85% are singletons. The TCR sequence derives from a man between 18 and 29 years old in good health and CMV-seropositive. The V call is TRBV30, the J call TRBJ2-1; 7 bases are shared with TRBD1. The sequenced material came from PBMCs. This chain's CDR3 is CAWSEGAFYNEQFF. CDR3 bases: TGTGCCTGGAGTGAGGGGGCGTTTTACAATGAGCAGTTCTTC.